These T cell receptor beta chains were read from a single sample in a study of naive and memory T cell subsets. TCRdb independently ran MiXCR on the UMI-ligation and nested PCR reads; one entry per CDR3 protein. The sample yields around 33,000 distinct CDR3 sequences, about 7.4% seen once. Sequencing was performed on skin, taken from a tuberculin skin test site. These receptors came from an adult in good health. Both conserved end residues are part of each CDR3. Each record gives: J gene, V gene, clone size, D gene, CDR3 DNA, CDR3 protein. A D gene is named only where the DNA matches it firmly. Clone size appears in some rows only: once, few, many, or a class for an expanded clone.

TRBJ2-3,TRBV28,many,NA,TGTGCCAGCAGTTTAGGTCTCGCGGAACCTAGCACAGATACGCAGTATTTT,CASSLGLAEPSTDTQYF
TRBJ2-2,TRBV27,NA,TRBD2,TGTGCCAGCAGCCTGGGGAGGGCGAACACCGGGGAGCTGTTTTTT,CASSLGRANTGELFF
TRBJ2-3,TRBV29-1,many,NA,TGCAGCGTCACCCTCCCGGCGGGCGGCACAGATACGCAGTATTTT,CSVTLPAGGTDTQYF
TRBJ2-5,TRBV15,NA,NA,TGTGCCACCAGCAGAGCGTTGGTGCGGCGGTCAGAGACCCAGTACTTC,CATSRALVRRSETQYF
TRBJ1-2,TRBV7-9,many,NA,TGTGCCAGCAGCTCCCAGGGGAGATTTGGCTACACCTTC,CASSSQGRFGYTF
TRBJ2-3,TRBV2,many,TRBD1,TGTGCCAGCAGTTCACAGGGGGGAACAGATACGCAGTATTTT,CASSSQGGTDTQYF
TRBJ1-4,TRBV10-3,many,NA,TGTGCCATCAGTGAAGTCCGGGCAACTAATGAAAAACTGTTTTTT,CAISEVRATNEKLFF
TRBJ2-1,TRBV15,many,TRBD2,TGTGCCACCAGCAGGGCTGGGGGGGGACTAGAATACAATGAGCAGTTCTTC,CATSRAGGGLEYNEQFF
TRBJ2-2,TRBV11-2,many,TRBD2,TGTGCCAGCAGCCCACTCGGGGGGGTCACCGGGGAGCTGTTTTTT,CASSPLGGVTGELFF
TRBJ1-1,TRBV5-1,NA,TRBD1,TGCGCCAGCAGCTCAGGACAGGGCGAAGAGGGCACTGAAGCTTTCTTT,CASSSGQGEEGTEAFF
TRBJ1-5,TRBV15,many,NA,TGTGCCACCAGCAAGACGGACGGGGGGGCCCAGCATTTT,CATSKTDGGAQHF
TRBJ2-3,TRBV2,many,NA,TGTGCCAGCAGCGGACCGTTCACAGATACGCAGTATTTT,CASSGPFTDTQYF
TRBJ1-5,TRBV19,many,TRBD1,TGTGCCAGTAGTCACGAAGGGACAGGGGGAAGGAATCAGCCCCAGCATTTT,CASSHEGTGGRNQPQHF
TRBJ2-3,TRBV7-9,many,NA,TGTGCCAGCAGCTCCCCTTTTAGTATTCGACAGGGCACAGATACGCAGTATTTT,CASSSPFSIRQGTDTQYF
TRBJ1-4,TRBV20-1,few,TRBD1,TGCAGTGCTAGTGTTTCCGGACAGGCCAATGAAAAACTGTTTTTT,CSASVSGQANEKLFF
TRBJ2-2,TRBV15,NA,NA,TGTGCCACCAGGACGCTCGATGCGAACACCGGGGAGCTGTTTTTT,CATRTLDANTGELFF
TRBJ2-2,TRBV9,medium-sized,NA,TGTGCCAGCAGCCCCTGGCCCGGGGAGCTGTTTTTT,CASSPWPGELFF
TRBJ2-5,TRBV19,NA,NA,TGTGCCAGTAGTTCAGGGTACCAAGAGACCCAGTACTTC,CASSSGYQETQYF
TRBJ2-4,TRBV2,NA,NA,TGTGCCAGCAGTGAGGGGCAGGATCTAGCCAAAAACATTCAGTACTTC,CASSEGQDLAKNIQYF
TRBJ1-1,TRBV6-2/TRBV6-3,many,NA,TGTGCCAGCAGCGAGCTGAACACTGAAGCTTTCTTT,CASSELNTEAFF
TRBJ1-1,TRBV19,NA,NA,TGTGCCAGTAGTACAGGGCAGAACACTGAAGCTTTCTTT,CASSTGQNTEAFF
TRBJ2-2,TRBV21-1,NA,NA,TGTGCCATCAAGCGGGACAGCCGTTGGCTGAGGGAGCTGTTTTTT,CAIKRDSRWLRELFF
TRBJ1-1,TRBV5-1,NA,TRBD1,TGCGCCAGCAGACACGACAGGGGGGGGGTGAACACTGAAGCTTTCTTT,CASRHDRGGVNTEAFF
TRBJ2-2,TRBV28,NA,NA,TGTGCCAGCAGTGCAACAGGAGGCAAAATCCAGTACGGGGAGCTGTTTTTT,CASSATGGKIQYGELFF
TRBJ1-2,TRBV4-1,few,NA,TGCGCCAGCAGCCAATCAGGGATCTATGGCTACACCTTC,CASSQSGIYGYTF
TRBJ1-6,TRBV20-1,many,TRBD1,TGCAGTGCCAAGACAGGGTTGGGTTCACCCCTCCACTTT,CSAKTGLGSPLHF
TRBJ2-7,TRBV5-1,many,NA,TGCGCCAGCAGCTTGTCGCCCGAGGATTTCTACGAGCAGTACTTC,CASSLSPEDFYEQYF
TRBJ1-4,TRBV7-9,NA,NA,TGTGCCTGGGTAGCAGTTCTAAAACTGTTTTTT,CAWVAVLKLFF
TRBJ1-6,TRBV5-1,many,NA,TGCGCCAGCAGCTTGGAGGGGCTCTCCTATAATTCACCCCTCCACTTT,CASSLEGLSYNSPLHF
TRBJ2-1,TRBV27,medium-sized,TRBD2,TGTGCCAGCAGAAACGGACTAGCGGGGCTGGATGAGCAGTTCTTC,CASRNGLAGLDEQFF
TRBJ1-3,TRBV7-6,many,NA,TGTGCCAGCAGCTTAGCGAACTCTGGAAACACTATATATTTT,CASSLANSGNTIYF
TRBJ2-7,TRBV5-1,many,NA,TGCGCCAGCAGCGGAACCGGGGCAATATACGAGCAGTACTTC,CASSGTGAIYEQYF